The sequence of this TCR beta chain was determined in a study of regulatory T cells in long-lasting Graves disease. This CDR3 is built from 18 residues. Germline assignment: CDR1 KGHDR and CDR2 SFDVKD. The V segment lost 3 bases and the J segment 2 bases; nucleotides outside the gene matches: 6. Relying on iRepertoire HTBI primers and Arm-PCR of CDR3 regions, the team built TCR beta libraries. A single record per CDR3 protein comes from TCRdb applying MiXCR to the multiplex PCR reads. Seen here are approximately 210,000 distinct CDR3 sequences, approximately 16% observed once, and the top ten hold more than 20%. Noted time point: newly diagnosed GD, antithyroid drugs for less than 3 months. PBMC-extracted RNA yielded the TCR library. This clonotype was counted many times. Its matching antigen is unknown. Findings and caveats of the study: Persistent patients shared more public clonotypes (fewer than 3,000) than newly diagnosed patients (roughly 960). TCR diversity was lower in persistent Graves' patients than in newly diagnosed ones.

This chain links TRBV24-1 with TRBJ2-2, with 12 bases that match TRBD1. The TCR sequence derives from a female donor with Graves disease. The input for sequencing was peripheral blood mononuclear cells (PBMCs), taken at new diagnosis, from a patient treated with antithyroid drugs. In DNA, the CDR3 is TGTGCCACCAGTGATCCCACCGGGACAGGGGGCAACACCGGGGAGCTGTTTTTT. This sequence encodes CATSDPTGTGGNTGELFF.